This T cell receptor beta chain was identified during a study of blood T cell repertoires in COVID-19. On the study more broadly: The samples span acute and convalescent COVID-19 from the United States, Italy and Spain. The cDNA or gDNA used as material had been derived from T cells, B-cell-depleted T cells, or PBMCs.

Seattle patients were enrolled while actively infected and followed longitudinally. The ends were cut back, 4 bases at V and 0 bases at J, with 11 bases in the middle. The germline V gene encodes CDR1 SGDLS and CDR2 YYNGEE. CDR3 length equals 15 residues. Source study methods: Estimates of nucleated cell counts were drawn from the amplification of reference gene primers. This table comes from immunoSEQ multiplex PCR, and its TCRdb copy is limited to in-frame clones, with some not included. The DNA was the basis for D and trimming; V, J and clone size are from that table. The table lists approximately 300,000 clones, nearly 90% of them singletons.

The TCR comes from a woman aged 40-49 years with COVID-19, enrolled during active disease. The gene calls are TRBV9 and TRBJ1-3, with D possibly TRBD1 on 6 matching bases. Input material: peripheral blood. CDR3 amino acids: CASSIDRSSGNTIYF. In DNA, the CDR3 is TGTGCCAGCAGCATCGACAGGAGCTCTGGAAACACCATATATTTT.